These 18 T cell receptor beta chains came from one sample sequenced in a study of a mutant IDH1 vaccine in newly diagnosed glioma (dated by TCRdb to the early 2020s). The library was prepared using the immunoSEQ multiplex PCR assay. TCRdb re-hosts the immuneACCESS table, in-frame sequences only. Its copies lack some clones; in the studies checked, an unresolved V gene accounts for under half of them, and the cause for the rest is not known. A total of approximately 30,000 clones appear in this sample, roughly four fifths of them only once. About 15% of the sample rests with the top ten. Read against the paper, the sample's time point label means: week 23, last vaccination. A 20-mer mutant IDH1 peptide at 300 micrograms in Montanide made up each vaccine dose, which was injected subcutaneously together with topical imiquimod. Antigens for these TCRs are unknown. The sample in question was PBMCs, obtained from a glioma patient whose treatment included an IDH1 peptide vaccine. The receptors originated from a woman in her twenties or thirties with glioma.

This clone was detected only a few times. The rearrangement links TRBV7-9 to TRBJ1-5; possibly TRBD1 for D (5 bases). The CDR3 consists of 12 residues. The V gene lost 6 bases and the J gene lost 5 bases, with 8 bases spanning the gap. The germline V gene encodes CDR1 SEHNR and CDR2 FQNEAQ (reference sequence). The CDR3 region has the DNA TGTGCCAGCAGTCGAGGGGATCAGCCCCAGCATTTT. It is translated as CASSRGDQPQHF.

Here the CDR3 DNA reads TGTGCCAGCAGTTTCCCCCTGGCGGGGGGGCCCGGCGAGCAGTACTTC. The encoded protein is CASSFPLAGGPGEQYF. J is TRBJ2-7 and V is TRBV6-6; 9 nucleotides align to TRBD2. Germline CDR1 reads MNHNY; CDR2 reads SVGAGI (reference sequence). This CDR3 contains 16 residues. V lost 4 bases, J lost 6 bases, and 13 bases stayed unmatched.

The chain recombines TRBV11-2 with TRBJ1-5, with D maybe TRBD1 (5 bases). CDR1 SGHAT and CDR2 FQNNGV come from the germline V gene. The CDR3 contains 14 residues. The ends were cut back, 6 bases at V and 3 bases at J, with 12 bases in the middle. The CDR3 spells CASSATGINQPQHF. DNA for the CDR3: TGTGCCAGCAGTGCAACAGGCATCAATCAGCCCCAGCATTTT.

The gene calls are TRBV5-6 and TRBJ2-4; no firm D call. The CDR3 contains 14 residues. V was pared by 0 bases and J by 7 bases, with 11 bases between. CDR1 is SGHDT, CDR2 YYEEEE, per germline. The CDR3 protein is CASSLDGLGNIQYF. The CDR3 nucleotides are TGTGCCAGCAGCTTGGACGGGCTCGGGAACATTCAGTACTTC.

This chain joins TRBV7-9 and TRBJ2-1, with D tentatively TRBD2 (6 bases). The CDR3 totals 13 residues. The V end was cut by 4 bases, the J end by 7 bases, with 11 bases between. Germline CDR1 SEHNR, CDR2 FQNEAQ (reference sequence). The CDR3 reads CASSSDGGNEQFF. DNA for the CDR3: TGTGCCAGCAGCTCAGATGGGGGGAATGAGCAGTTCTTC. Using reference TRBV7-9 and TRBJ2-1 for the parts outside the CDR3, the full variable domain is DTGVSQNPRHKITKRGQNVTFRCDPISEHNRLYWYRQTLGQGPEFLTYFQNEAQLEKSRLLSDRFSAERPKGSFSTLEIQRTEQGDSAMYLCASSSDGGNEQFFGPGTRLTVL.

The rearrangement uses TRBV29-1 and TRBJ1-3; TRBD1 is a possible D gene (6 bases). V lost 7 bases and J lost 1, with 8 bases in between. CDR1 SQVTM and CDR2 ANQGSEA come from the germline V gene. The CDR3 extends over 12 amino acids. In nucleotides, the CDR3 is TGCAGCGCTCAGGGGTCTGGAAACACCATATATTTT. Translating it yields CSAQGSGNTIYF.

The rearrangement joins TRBV18 to TRBJ1-4, with a tentative D call TRBD1 (6 bases). With 3 bases removed from V and 5 bases from J, the gap between germline ends came to 13 bases. There are 15 residues in the CDR3. The germline gives CDR1 KGHSH, CDR2 LQKENI. The CDR3 spells CASSPGAGVNEKLFF. CDR3 bases: TGTGCCAGCTCACCTGGGGCAGGGGTGAATGAAAAACTGTTTTTT.

V usage is TRBV5-4 and J usage is TRBJ1-1, with 10 bases lining up with TRBD1. Germline trimming cut 4 bases from V and 5 bases from J; bases unmatched to any gene: 11. Germline CDR1 and CDR2: SGHNT and YYREEE (reference sequence). This CDR3 spans 16 amino acids. CDR3 sequence (DNA): TGTGCCAGCAGCCCGCCGGGACAGGGGTTAAGGACTGAAGCTTTCTTT. It codes for CASSPPGQGLRTEAFF. The entire variable domain, with the rest obtained from reference TRBV5-4 and TRBJ1-1, is as follows: ETGVTQSPTHLIKTRGQQVTLRCSSQSGHNTVSWYQQALGQGPQFIFQYYREEENGRGNFPPRFSGLQFPNYSSELNVNALELDDSALYLCASSPPGQGLRTEAFFGQGTRLTVV.

This chain joins TRBV18 and TRBJ1-5; D might be TRBD1 (6 bases). From germline, CDR1 is KGHSH and CDR2 LQKENI. The CDR3 has 14 residues. V was cut by 3 bases and J by 7 bases, with 13 bases left in between. The CDR3 sequence: CASSPRPGQQPQHF. In DNA form, the CDR3 reads TGTGCCAGCTCACCTCGTCCGGGACAACAGCCCCAGCATTTT.

The genes are TRBV29-1 and TRBJ1-2, with D possibly TRBD1 on 6 matching bases. Trimming shortened V by 1 base and J by 5 bases, and 14 bases separated the two germline ends. The CDR3 spans 14 residues. Germline-derived CDR1 and CDR2 are SQVTM and ANQGSEA. The CDR3 coding sequence is TGCAGCGTTGAAGGATCGTTACAGGGATATGGCTACACCTTC. It codes for CSVEGSLQGYGYTF.

The genes are TRBV19 and TRBJ1-1; no definite D call. V lost 4 bases, J lost 3 bases, and 6 bases lay in between. Germline assignment: CDR1 LNHDA and CDR2 SQIVND (reference sequence). This CDR3 contains 12 residues. CDR3 region: CASSKGDTEAFF. The DNA of the CDR3 is TGTGCCAGTAGTAAGGGTGACACTGAAGCTTTCTTT.

The V call is TRBV7-2, the J call TRBJ2-7; 12 bases are a match to TRBD2. The germline gives CDR1 SGHTA, CDR2 FQGNSA. The CDR3 is made up of 14 amino acids. After removal of 4 bases from V and 2 bases from J, the junction contained 0 bases not matched to a gene. CDR3 DNA sequence: TGTGCCAGCAGCTCTAGCGGGGGGGCCTACGAGCAGTACTTC. Its translation: CASSSSGGAYEQYF.

The chain carries TRBV15 and TRBJ1-5; D is possibly TRBD1 (6 bases). The germline gives CDR1 LNHNV, CDR2 YYDKDF (reference sequence). V shed 3 bases and J shed 7 bases, with 13 bases lying between them. The CDR3 has 14 amino acids. The CDR3 reads CATSSSRGGQPQHF. CDR3 DNA: TGTGCCACCAGCAGTTCTAGGGGGGGGCAGCCCCAGCATTTT.

This clone appeared once. This sequence joins TRBV30 and TRBJ2-5, with D possibly matching TRBD2 (6 bases). The CDR3 is 15 amino acids. With 0 bases removed from V and 4 bases from J, the gap between germline ends came to 15 bases. Germline loops: CDR1 GTSNPN, CDR2 SVGIG (reference sequence). DNA of the CDR3: TGTGCCTGGAGTGTAAAGAGAGGGACTCTAGAGACCCAGTACTTC. Translating gives CAWSVKRGTLETQYF. The whole variable domain, remainder taken from reference TRBV30 and TRBJ2-5, is SQTIHQWPATLVQPVGSPLSLECTVEGTSNPNLYWYRQAAGRGLQLLFYSVGIGQISSEVPQNLSASRPQDRQFILSSKKLLLSDSGFYLCAWSVKRGTLETQYFGPGTRLLVL.

The chain couples TRBV30 to TRBJ2-2; unclear D gene. This CDR3 spans 12 amino acids. The V end lost 4 bases, the J end lost 8 bases, and 11 bases lay between the germline ends. Germline V lookup: CDR1 GTSNPN, CDR2 SVGIG (reference sequence). The CDR3 DNA is TGTGCCTGGAATCTTGGGCAAGGGGAGCTGTTTTTT. It specifies CAWNLGQGELFF.

The chain recombines TRBV6-4 with TRBJ1-2, with a weak D call TRBD1 (5 bases). Trimming took 0 bases from V and 6 from J, leaving 11 bases between them. Germline CDR1 is MRHNA and CDR2 is SNTAGT. There are 14 residues in the CDR3. CDR3 in amino acids: CASSDSWGKNGYTF. CDR3 coding DNA: TGTGCCAGCAGTGACTCGTGGGGGAAAAATGGCTACACCTTC.

The chain couples TRBV6-1 to TRBJ1-1; D is perhaps TRBD1 (6 bases). The CDR3 is 12 residues long. V was cut by 4 bases and J by 5 bases, with 8 bases left in between. Germline loops: CDR1 MNHNS, CDR2 SASEGT. DNA of the CDR3: TGTGCCAGCAGTGTAGGGGGAACTGAAGCTTTCTTT. Residues: CASSVGGTEAFF.

This clone was detected once. V is TRBV30 and J is TRBJ1-3; D gene ambiguous. V was pared by 1 base and J by 4 bases, with 11 bases between. Germline-derived CDR1 and CDR2 are GTSNPN and SVGIG (reference sequence). CDR3 length: 14 residues. The CDR3: CAWSDGPYGNTIYF. CDR3 bases: TGTGCCTGGAGTGATGGACCTTACGGAAACACCATATATTTT.